The 28 T cell receptor beta chains presented below share a single source sample, sequenced in a study of cytomegalovirus exposure and HLA in healthy donors. In the PCR, 60 Vbeta and 13 Jbeta primers were used. Measured with immunoSEQ multiplex PCR; TCRdb has only the in-frame clones, and not every one. This sample has just over 60,000 clones; about 87% occur once, and the top ten carry 1.4% to 1.5%. Specimen: PBMCs. The source of these receptors is a man younger than 30 in good health and CMV-seronegative.

The genes are TRBV28 and TRBJ1-1; D may be TRBD1 (6 bases). Germline-derived CDR1 and CDR2 are MDHEN and SYDVKM. The V end was cut by 5 bases, the J end by 0 bases, with 16 bases between. The CDR3 spans 16 residues. The CDR3, as DNA: TGTGCCAGCAGTCCAGGGGATCTAGGGATGAACACTGAAGCTTTCTTT. Its translation: CASSPGDLGMNTEAFF.

This chain connects TRBV14 to TRBJ1-6, with D perhaps matching TRBD1 (5 bases). The CDR3 length is 16 residues. Deletions cut 1 base from V and 4 bases from J, with 11 bases between. Per the germline V gene, CDR1 is SGHDN and CDR2 is FVKESK. DNA for the CDR3: TGTGCCAGCAGCCAAGGCAGGGCTTCTTATAATTCACCCCTCCACTTT. This encodes CASSQGRASYNSPLHF.

This rearrangement joins TRBV28 to TRBJ2-1; TRBD2 matches 10 bases. This CDR3 is 15 amino acids long. V shed 6 bases and J 2 bases; nucleotides not matched to a gene: 4. Per germline, CDR1 MDHEN and CDR2 SYDVKM. In nucleotides, the CDR3 is TGTGCCAGCAGCCCAAGCGGGGGGGCCTACAATGAGCAGTTCTTC. Translation: CASSPSGGAYNEQFF.

The table lists this clone with a few counts. V usage is TRBV5-4 and J usage is TRBJ2-2; 7 bases match TRBD1. The CDR3 contains 17 residues. Germline CDR1 reads SGHNT; CDR2 reads YYREEE (reference sequence). Trimming at V came to 2 bases and at J to 0 bases, leaving 7 bases not matched to a gene. The CDR3 nucleotides read TGTGCCAGCAGCTTACCCTGGGGACAGACGAACACCGGGGAGCTGTTTTTT. This codes for CASSLPWGQTNTGELFF. Filled out from reference TRBV5-4 and TRBJ2-2, the complete variable domain reads ETGVTQSPTHLIKTRGQQVTLRCSSQSGHNTVSWYQQALGQGPQFIFQYYREEENGRGNFPPRFSGLQFPNYSSELNVNALELDDSALYLCASSLPWGQTNTGELFFGEGSRLTVL.

The V and J genes are TRBV7-8 and TRBJ1-3; possibly TRBD1 for D (5 bases). Trimming left V 0 bases short and J 4 bases short, with 13 bases between. The CDR3 sequence is 16 residues long. Germline loops: CDR1 SGHVS, CDR2 FQNEAQ. CDR3 bases: TGTGCCAGCAGCTTAGCGGGGGGATCAGTCGGAAACACCATATATTTT. It yields the protein CASSLAGGSVGNTIYF.

V is TRBV4-1 and J is TRBJ2-2; TRBD1 agrees at 10 bases. The CDR3 has 16 amino acids. CDR1 MGHRA and CDR2 YSYEKL come from the germline V gene. Unmatched junction bases numbered 3, after V lost 3 bases and J lost 2 bases. The chain's CDR3 is CASSHRTGGNTGELFF. DNA of the CDR3: TGCGCCAGCAGCCATAGGACAGGGGGAAACACCGGGGAGCTGTTTTTT.

The gene calls are TRBV7-3 and TRBJ1-5, with TRBD1 as a possible D gene (6 bases). CDR1 and CDR2 from the germline V gene are SGHTA and FQGTGA. Trimming took 5 bases from V and 9 from J, leaving 8 bases between them. The CDR3 contains 11 residues. The CDR3 sequence: CASSIQGPQHF. The CDR3 coding sequence is TGTGCCAGCAGCATACAGGGGCCCCAGCATTTT.

The chain carries TRBV7-9 and TRBJ1-1, with unresolved D. Germline V CDR1 and CDR2: SEHNR, FQNEAQ (reference sequence). The V end was cut by 5 bases, the J end by 9 bases, with 13 bases between. The CDR3 runs 12 residues. CDR3 sequence (DNA): TGTGCCAGCAGCCCCTATGGGCAGCAAGCTTTCTTT. This translates into CASSPYGQQAFF.

This clone was picked up one time. The chain recombines TRBV4-1 with TRBJ2-7, with 9 bases matching TRBD1. Germline CDR1 MGHRA, CDR2 YSYEKL. J was trimmed by 2 bases and V by 2 bases; bases with no gene match: 13. The CDR3 has 18 residues. The CDR3 loop reads CASSQPRSTGQGTYEQYF. In DNA, the CDR3 is TGCGCCAGCAGCCAACCCAGATCGACGGGACAGGGTACCTACGAGCAGTACTTC.

The chain employs TRBV11-2 and TRBJ1-1; D gene ambiguous. Trimming removed 3 bases from V and 8 bases from J, with 7 bases in between. Germline values: CDR1 SGHAT, CDR2 FQNNGV. The length of the CDR3 is 11 residues. CDR3 in amino acids: CASSLATEAFF. The CDR3 DNA follows: TGTGCCAGCAGCTTGGCAACCGAAGCTTTCTTT.

V is TRBV14 and J is TRBJ2-1; possible D gene TRBD2, 5 bases. The CDR3 sequence is 16 residues long. The V gene lost 3 bases and the J gene lost 5 bases, with 17 bases spanning the gap. Germline lookup yields CDR1 SGHDN and CDR2 FVKESK. The CDR3 loop reads CASSQGSWDWDNEQFF. The CDR3 DNA sequence: TGTGCCAGCAGCCAGGGGAGCTGGGATTGGGACAATGAGCAGTTCTTC. Combining the CDR3 with reference TRBV14 and TRBJ2-1 gives the whole variable domain EAGVTQFPSHSVIEKGQTVTLRCDPISGHDNLYWYRRVMGKEIKFLLHFVKESKQDESGMPNNRFLAERTGGTYSTLKVQPAELEDSGVYFCASSQGSWDWDNEQFFGPGTRLTVL.

The chain recombines TRBV7-8 with TRBJ2-7; possible D gene TRBD2, 6 bases. V lost 4 bases and J lost 0, with 16 bases in between. The CDR3 runs 16 residues. The germline V gene encodes CDR1 SGHVS and CDR2 FQNEAQ. The CDR3 is CASSSRGGTTSYEQYF. The CDR3 DNA reads as TGTGCCAGCAGCTCCCGGGGAGGAACAACCTCCTACGAGCAGTACTTC.

The table lists this clone with a count of one. This chain joins TRBV4-1 and TRBJ1-1; possibly TRBD1 for D (5 bases). Germline CDR1 is MGHRA and CDR2 is YSYEKL. The CDR3 runs 14 residues. The ends were cut back, 7 bases at V and 7 bases at J, with 19 bases in the middle. The CDR3 DNA sequence: TGCGCCAGCACCTTCGGGGGTGAGGGGAGTGAAGCTTTCTTT. This gives the protein CASTFGGEGSEAFF.

This chain connects TRBV6-6 to TRBJ2-7; 11 positions match TRBD1. CDR3 length equals 13 residues. V was pared by 7 bases and J by 2 bases, with 1 base of the junction left unmatched. The germline CDR1 and CDR2 sequences are MNHNY and SVGAGI (reference sequence). CDR3 DNA: TGTGCCAGCATGGGACAGGGGGCCTACGAGCAGTACTTC. This codes for CASMGQGAYEQYF.

A word on this clone: A junction boundary mismatches the germline segment, possibly from a read error. The chain carries TRBV2 and TRBJ1-6; D ambiguous. Germline V gene sequence: CDR1 SNHLY, CDR2 FYNNEI. The CDR3 is made up of 14 amino acids. For the CDR3, the DNA is TGTGCCAGCTGGGCAGAGGACTATAATTCACCCCTCTACTTT. It is translated as CASWAEDYNSPLYF.

This chain uses TRBV7-6 with TRBJ1-2; D possibly corresponds to TRBD1 (6 bases). This CDR3 is 12 amino acids long. Germline values: CDR1 SGHVS, CDR2 FNYEAQ. As DNA, the CDR3 is TGTGCAGGGGGGGGCGGTGGGGGTGGCTACACCTTC. Amino acids: CAGGGGGGGYTF.

The chain carries TRBV2 and TRBJ1-5; TRBD1 matches at 7 bases. Germline CDR1 reads SNHLY; CDR2 reads FYNNEI. The CDR3 extends over 14 amino acids. The trim removed 4 bases at V and 1 base at J, leaving 1 base unmatched. The CDR3 DNA follows: TGTGCCAGCAGTGGACAGGGAAGCAATCAGCCCCAGCATTTT. It is translated as CASSGQGSNQPQHF. The variable domain in full, with the rest retrieved from reference TRBV2 and TRBJ1-5, is EPEVTQTPSHQVTQMGQEVILRCVPISNHLYFYWYRQILGQKVEFLVSFYNNEISEKSEIFDDQFSVERPDGSNFTLKIRSTKLEDSAMYFCASSGQGSNQPQHFGDGTRLSIL.

This chain joins TRBV7-8 and TRBJ2-5, with TRBD1 as a possible D gene (6 bases). The J call may be faulty, since TRBJ2-7 better matches the DNA end. CDR3 size: 15 residues. CDR1 is SGHVS and CDR2 is FQNEAQ in the germline V gene. CDR3 sequence: CASSLALITGYEQYF. The CDR3 region has the DNA TGTGCCAGCAGCTTAGCCCTAATCACAGGGTACGAGCAGTACTTC.

This clone appeared a single time. The rearrangement uses TRBV2 and TRBJ2-3; maybe TRBD2 (6 bases). Per germline, CDR1 SNHLY and CDR2 FYNNEI. Trimming shortened V by 9 bases and J by 1 base, and 14 bases separated the two germline ends. There are 14 residues in the CDR3. For the CDR3, the DNA is TGTGCCAGTTCCGCGGGACTTCGCACAGATACGCAGTATTTT. It translates to CASSAGLRTDTQYF.

V and J are TRBV6-5 and TRBJ1-1; D is undetermined. The CDR3 is 12 residues long. Germline CDR1 is MNHEY and CDR2 is SVGAGI. The V gene lost 6 bases and the J gene lost 0 bases, with 5 bases spanning the gap. The CDR3 DNA reads as TGTGCCAGCAGCCTTATGAACACTGAAGCTTTCTTT. It specifies CASSLMNTEAFF.

V is TRBV7-3 and J is TRBJ1-2, with 9 positions matching TRBD1. This CDR3 comprises 14 residues. Germline CDR1 reads SGHTA; CDR2 reads FQGTGA. J lost 7 bases, V lost 2 bases, and 5 bases had no gene match. CDR3 sequence: CASSLGDRASGYTF. The DNA for the CDR3 is TGTGCCAGCAGCTTAGGGGACAGGGCTTCTGGCTACACCTTC. The variable domain in full, with the rest retrieved from reference TRBV7-3 and TRBJ1-2, is GAGVSQTPSNKVTEKGKYVELRCDPISGHTALYWYRQSLGQGPEFLIYFQGTGAADDSGLPNDRFFAVRPEGSVSTLKIQRTERGDSAVYLCASSLGDRASGYTFGSGTRLTVV.

This clone appeared a few times. The chain recombines TRBV12-5 with TRBJ2-1, with a possible D match to TRBD1 (6 bases). The CDR3 totals 18 residues. Trimming shortened V by 5 bases and J by 3 bases, and 23 bases separated the two germline ends. In germline, CDR1 is LGHNT, CDR2 FRNRAP. In nucleotides, the CDR3 is TGTGCTAGTGGTCCCGGGACACACACGAATGGGGGCTACAATGAGCAGTTCTTC. This encodes CASGPGTHTNGGYNEQFF.

This rearrangement joins TRBV7-8 to TRBJ2-3; TRBD2 matches 13 bases. With V trimmed by 2 bases and J by 6 bases, 11 bases remained unmatched. The CDR3 contains 18 residues. Germline lookup yields CDR1 SGHVS and CDR2 FQNEAQ. This CDR3 reads CASSLRTSGGASVDTQYF. The CDR3 DNA reads TGTGCCAGCAGCTTACGAACTAGCGGGGGGGCGTCTGTGGATACGCAGTATTTT. The entire variable domain, with the rest obtained from reference TRBV7-8 and TRBJ2-3, is as follows: GAGVSQSPRYKVAKRGQDVALRCDPISGHVSLFWYQQALGQGPEFLTYFQNEAQLDKSGLPSDRFFAERPEGSVSTLKIQRTQQEDSAVYLCASSLRTSGGASVDTQYFGPGTRLTVL.

The chain links TRBV28 to TRBJ1-2; D remains ambiguous. The CDR3 runs 14 residues. Trimming removed 6 bases at V and 4 bases at J, with 15 bases between. Looked up from germline, CDR1 is MDHEN and CDR2 is SYDVKM. The CDR3 region is CASRPEQVGYGYTF. For the CDR3, the DNA is TGTGCCAGCAGGCCTGAGCAGGTCGGCTATGGCTACACCTTC.

V is TRBV28 and J is TRBJ2-1; 11 nucleotides line up with TRBD2. Per the germline V gene, CDR1 is MDHEN and CDR2 is SYDVKM. V lost 6 bases, J lost 5 bases, and 6 bases stayed unmatched. The CDR3 consists of 15 residues. The CDR3 DNA sequence: TGTGCCAGCAGCGATGCGGGACTAGCGGACAATGAGCAGTTCTTC. Translating it yields CASSDAGLADNEQFF.

The V gene is TRBV27, the J gene TRBJ2-3, with D perhaps TRBD2 (7 bases). V was clipped by 6 bases and J by 6 bases, with 13 bases between them. Germline CDR1 reads MNHEY; CDR2 reads SMNVEV (reference sequence). The CDR3 has 13 residues. The CDR3 coding sequence is TGTGCCAGCAGACGGGGGGCGAGCGATACGCAGTATTTT. As protein: CASRRGASDTQYF.

In this sample, this clone turned up once. The rearrangement joins TRBV7-9 to TRBJ2-7, with D maybe TRBD1 (6 bases). The V end lost 7 bases, the J end lost 5 bases, and 21 bases lay between the germline ends. The CDR3 totals 15 residues. In germline, CDR1 is SEHNR, CDR2 FQNEAQ (reference sequence). In nucleotides, the CDR3 is TGTGCCAGCACCATAGAGGGGACACCAAGCGACGAGCAGTACTTC. Its translation: CASTIEGTPSDEQYF.

This rearrangement joins TRBV6-5 to TRBJ2-7, with 7 nucleotides matching TRBD1. Trimming removed 5 bases from V and 3 bases from J; junction bases left unmatched: 10. Germline lookup yields CDR1 MNHEY and CDR2 SVGAGI. There are 15 residues in the CDR3. The CDR3 loop reads CASSTLRAGGYEQYF. CDR3 coding DNA: TGTGCCAGCAGTACCCTCCGAGCAGGGGGCTACGAGCAGTACTTC.